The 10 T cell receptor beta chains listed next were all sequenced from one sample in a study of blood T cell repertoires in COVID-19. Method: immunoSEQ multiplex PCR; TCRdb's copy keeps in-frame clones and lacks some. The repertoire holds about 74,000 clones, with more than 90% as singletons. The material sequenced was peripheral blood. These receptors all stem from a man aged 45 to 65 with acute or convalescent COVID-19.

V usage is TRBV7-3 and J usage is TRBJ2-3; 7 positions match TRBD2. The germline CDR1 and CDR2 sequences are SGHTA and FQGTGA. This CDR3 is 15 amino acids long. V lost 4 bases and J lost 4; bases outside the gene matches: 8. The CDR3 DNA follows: TGTGCCAGCAGCTCCCAGTGGGGGGGGGCAGATACGCAGTATTTT. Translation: CASSSQWGGADTQYF.

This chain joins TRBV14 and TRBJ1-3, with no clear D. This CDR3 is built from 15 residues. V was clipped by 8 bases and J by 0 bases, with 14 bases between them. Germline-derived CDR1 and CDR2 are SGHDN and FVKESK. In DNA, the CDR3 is TGTGCCAGCGCCCTCGGTCCCGACTCTGGAAACACCATATATTTT. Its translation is CASALGPDSGNTIYF.

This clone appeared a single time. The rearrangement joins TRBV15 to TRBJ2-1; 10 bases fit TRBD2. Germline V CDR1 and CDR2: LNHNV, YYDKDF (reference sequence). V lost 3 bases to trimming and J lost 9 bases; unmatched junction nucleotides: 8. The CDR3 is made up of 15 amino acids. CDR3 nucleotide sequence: TGTGCCACCAGCAGCTCGGTCCAGCGGGAGGGTGAGCAGTTCTTC. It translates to CATSSSVQREGEQFF. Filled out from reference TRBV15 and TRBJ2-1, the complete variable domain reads DAMVIQNPRYQVTQFGKPVTLSCSQTLNHNVMYWYQQKSSQAPKLLFHYYDKDFNNEADTPDNFQSRRPNTSFCFLDIRSPGLGDTAMYLCATSSSVQREGEQFFGPGTRLTVL.

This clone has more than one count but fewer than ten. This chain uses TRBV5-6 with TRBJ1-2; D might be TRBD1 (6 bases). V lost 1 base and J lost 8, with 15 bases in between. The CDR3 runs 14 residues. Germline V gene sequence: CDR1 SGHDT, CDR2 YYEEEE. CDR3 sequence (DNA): TGTGCCAGCAGCTTGTACAGGGATTCGGGAGGCTACACCTTC. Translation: CASSLYRDSGGYTF.

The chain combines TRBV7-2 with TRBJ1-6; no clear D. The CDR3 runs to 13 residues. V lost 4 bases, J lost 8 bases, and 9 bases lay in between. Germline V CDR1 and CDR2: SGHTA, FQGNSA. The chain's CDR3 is CASSSRRDSPLHF. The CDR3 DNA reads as TGTGCCAGCAGCTCACGGAGGGATTCACCCCTCCACTTT.

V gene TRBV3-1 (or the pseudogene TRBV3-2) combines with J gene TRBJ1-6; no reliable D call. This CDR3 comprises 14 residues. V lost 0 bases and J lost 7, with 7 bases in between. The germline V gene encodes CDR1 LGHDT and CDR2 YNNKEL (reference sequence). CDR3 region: CASSQEGWNSPLHF. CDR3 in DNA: TGTGCCAGCAGCCAAGAGGGCTGGAATTCACCCCTCCACTTT.

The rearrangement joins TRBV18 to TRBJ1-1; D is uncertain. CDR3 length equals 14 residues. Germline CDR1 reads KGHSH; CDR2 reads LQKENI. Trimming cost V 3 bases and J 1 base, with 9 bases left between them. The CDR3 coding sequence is TGTGCCAGCTCACCGGAGGACGGGAACACTGAAGCTTTCTTT. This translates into CASSPEDGNTEAFF.

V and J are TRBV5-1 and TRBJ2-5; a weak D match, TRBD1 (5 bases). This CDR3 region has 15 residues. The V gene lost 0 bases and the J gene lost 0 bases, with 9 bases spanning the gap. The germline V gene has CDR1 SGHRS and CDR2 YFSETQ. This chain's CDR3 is CASSLAWGNQETQYF. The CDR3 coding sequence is TGCGCCAGCAGCTTGGCCTGGGGCAACCAAGAGACCCAGTACTTC.

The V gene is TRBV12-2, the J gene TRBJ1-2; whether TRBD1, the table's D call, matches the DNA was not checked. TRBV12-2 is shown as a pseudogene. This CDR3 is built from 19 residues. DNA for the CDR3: TGTGCAAGTCGCTTAGCCCCGCTTACCCCGGACAGGGCCGTCCATGGCTACACCTTC. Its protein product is CASRLAPLTPDRAVHGYTF.

The CDR3 sequence is CASSPSTRAVEQYF. DNA for the CDR3: TGTGCCAGCAGCCCGAGCACCAGGGCGGTCGAGCAGTACTTC. This chain connects TRBV7-9 to TRBJ2-7, with D possibly TRBD1 on 5 matching bases. The CDR3 sequence is 14 residues long. Germline CDR1 reads SEHNR; CDR2 reads FQNEAQ (reference sequence). The V end was cut by 5 bases, the J end by 6 bases, with 17 bases between.